This TCR beta chain was sequenced for a study of shared clonotypes between healthy human individuals. At the level of the study: Three plates were used per donor for CD4 naive, three for CD4 memory, two for CD8 naive and one for CD8 memory. Overall study results and limits: In contrast to clonotypes shared by all four donors, non-shared clonotypes had lower generation probabilities.

This table comes from immunoSEQ multiplex PCR, and its TCRdb copy is limited to in-frame clones, with some not included. The sample lists roughly 330,000 clones; around two thirds were seen once. Germline V CDR1 and CDR2: SNHLY, FYNNEI. The CDR3 contains 14 residues. The J segment lost 4 bases and the V segment lost 8 bases, leaving 4 bases of the junction unmatched. Comments on this clone: Antigen specificity is unknown.

The sample comprised memory CD4+ T cells sorted from blood. As for subset: CD45RA-negative fraction. This receptor was obtained from a young man in good health. The chain combines TRBV2 with TRBJ2-2; TRBD1 agrees at 10 bases. This chain's CDR3 is CASGTGAATGELFF. DNA for the CDR3: TGTGCCAGCGGGACAGGGGCGGCCACCGGGGAGCTGTTTTTT.